The source of this T cell receptor beta chain is a study of T cell changes during pregnancy in multiple sclerosis. The protocol was immunoSEQ multiplex PCR, while the TCRdb copy is restricted to in-frame clones and leaves out a portion. The table has roughly 120,000 clones, 85% to 95% seen once. This CDR3 contains 14 residues. CDR1 and CDR2 from the germline V gene are SGHTA and FQGNSA. V gave up 4 bases and J gave up 4 bases, with 13 bases separating them. The source of this sequence is a female donor with multiple sclerosis, enrolled in a pregnancy study. The chain is built from TRBV7-2 and TRBJ1-2; perhaps TRBD1 as D (5 bases). The specimen was peripheral blood, collected before pregnancy. The CDR3 reads CASSSDMAAYGYTF. CDR3 bases: TGTGCCAGCAGCTCGGACATGGCTGCCTATGGCTACACCTTC.